This TCR beta chain derives from a study of blood T cell repertoires in COVID-19. Across the whole study: Specimens from acute and convalescent COVID-19 originated in the United States, Italy and Spain. In each case, the material was cDNA or gDNA derived from T cells, B-cell-depleted T cells, or PBMCs.

Original analysis: Nucleated cell number was recorded as an estimate derived from reference gene primer amplification. Data came from immunoSEQ multiplex PCR; TCRdb stores just in-frame clones and leaves some out. The D gene and trimming were derived from the DNA, and the V and J assignments and clone size from that table. Of 200,000 to 250,000 clones in the sample, approximately 80% were seen once. This receptor was taken from a woman older than 75 with active or convalescent COVID-19. Sequenced: peripheral blood.

The CDR3 nucleotides read TGTGCCAGCCAGAAGGGACAGGGCTATGGCTACACCTTC. It yields the protein CASQKGQGYGYTF. The V and J genes are TRBV2 and TRBJ1-2; TRBD1 aligns across 9 bases. The CDR3 extends over 13 amino acids. Germline V gene lookup returns CDR1 SNHLY and CDR2 FYNNEI. The ends lost 8 bases at V and 4 bases at J; junction bases unmatched: 5.